This T cell receptor (beta chain) was profiled in a study of T cell changes during pregnancy in multiple sclerosis. The germline V gene has CDR1 SGHAT and CDR2 FQNNGV. V was shortened by 1 base and J by 4 bases, with 7 bases between the two germline ends. The CDR3 totals 13 residues. Assay: immunoSEQ multiplex PCR; the TCRdb copy retains only in-frame clones and omits some. Here the sample spans approximately 100,000 clones, 90% to 95% being singletons. This material consisted of peripheral blood, taken in the third trimester of pregnancy. The genes are TRBV11-2 and TRBJ1-2; D ambiguous. The TCR sequence derives from a female donor with multiple sclerosis, enrolled in a pregnancy study. The CDR3 here is CASSLGPIYGYTF. CDR3 nucleotides: TGTGCCAGCAGCTTAGGGCCGATCTATGGCTACACCTTC.